This TCR beta chain was profiled in a study of blood T cell repertoires in COVID-19. Across the study: T cells, B-cell-depleted T cells, or PBMCs supplied cDNA or gDNA.

The ends were cut back, 2 bases at V and 7 bases at J, with 9 bases in the middle. The CDR3 contains 13 residues. CDR1 MNHNS and CDR2 SASEGT come from the germline V gene. TCRdb keeps only in-frame clones here, not all; method: immunoSEQ multiplex PCR. The sample lists 150,000 to 250,000 clones, approximately 82% occurring once. The sequenced sample was peripheral blood. The TCR sequence derives from a human donor with acute or convalescent COVID-19. The donor label of this sample is uncertain. The V and J genes are TRBV6-1 and TRBJ1-5; D remains ambiguous. CDR3 sequence (DNA): TGTGCCAGCAGTGAATGGGCAGAACAGCCCCAGCATTTT. It specifies CASSEWAEQPQHF.